The 19 T cell receptor beta chains below were found in one sample sequenced in a study of T cell responses to AZD1222 COVID-19 vaccine. Libraries were prepared by immunoSEQ multiplex PCR; TCRdb keeps only in-frame clonotypes and omits some of them. The sample has more than 250,000 clones, 93% seen once. The specimen was peripheral blood, collected on day 0 of AZD1222 vaccination. These receptors were obtained from an adult in good health.

The CDR3 region is CSVEDEGYTF. CDR3 bases: TGCAGCGTTGAAGATGAGGGCTACACCTTC. This chain joins TRBV29-1 and TRBJ1-2; D is unclear. V was pared by 0 bases and J by 8 bases, with 4 bases between. The CDR3 loop spans 10 amino acids. Germline V gene lookup returns CDR1 SQVTM and CDR2 ANQGSEA.

The chain combines TRBV11-2 with TRBJ2-1; D is possibly TRBD1 (5 bases). This CDR3 comprises 13 residues. CDR1 and CDR2 (germline): SGHAT, FQNNGV. The V gene lost 8 bases and the J gene lost 6 bases, with 14 bases spanning the gap. CDR3 coding DNA: TGTGCCAGCCTGAGGACAATGGGCAATGAGCAGTTCTTC. Residues: CASLRTMGNEQFF.

This chain uses TRBV3-1 (or the pseudogene TRBV3-2) with TRBJ2-7, with 9 bases that match TRBD1. The CDR3 length is 14 residues. V was pared by 7 bases and J by 6 bases, with 10 bases of the junction left unmatched. The germline V gene has CDR1 LGHDT and CDR2 YNNKEL (reference sequence). CDR3 in DNA: TGTGCCAGCACCCTACAGGGGGCGCAGGCCGAGCAGTACTTC. Protein sequence: CASTLQGAQAEQYF.

The rearrangement joins TRBV7-6 to TRBJ2-7, with 9 bases fitting TRBD1. The CDR3 contains 15 residues. Trimming removed 2 bases from V and 5 bases from J; junction bases left unmatched: 7. CDR1 SGHVS and CDR2 FNYEAQ come from the germline V gene. The CDR3 region has the DNA TGTGCCAGCAGCTTATCAACAGGGGGCTGGGACGAGCAGTACTTC. This translates into CASSLSTGGWDEQYF.

V usage is TRBV7-9 and J usage is TRBJ1-1; D possibly corresponds to TRBD1 (5 bases). CDR3 length equals 14 residues. V dropped 3 bases and J dropped 1 base, with 9 bases sitting between them. CDR1 SEHNR and CDR2 FQNEAQ come from the germline V gene (reference sequence). The CDR3 DNA reads as TGTGCCAGCAGCTTTATGGGGGGGAACACTGAAGCTTTCTTT. Its protein product is CASSFMGGNTEAFF.

This chain connects TRBV15 to TRBJ2-5, with TRBD2 as a possible D gene (6 bases). The CDR3 length is 17 residues. With 0 bases removed from V and 4 bases from J, the gap between germline ends came to 18 bases. Looked up from germline, CDR1 is LNHNV and CDR2 is YYDKDF (reference sequence). CDR3 sequence (DNA): TGTGCCACCAGCAGAGATCAGAGGCGCGGGGATCGAGAGACCCAGTACTTC. This codes for CATSRDQRRGDRETQYF.

The V call is TRBV27, the J call TRBJ2-5; 10 bases line up with TRBD1. This CDR3 region has 14 residues. Germline trimming cut 7 bases from V and 4 bases from J; bases unmatched to any gene: 6. Germline CDR1 MNHEY, CDR2 SMNVEV (reference sequence). The CDR3 here is CASTPTGGRETQYF. The DNA of the CDR3 is TGTGCCAGCACCCCGACAGGGGGCCGAGAGACCCAGTACTTC.

This chain joins TRBV21-1 and TRBJ1-6. TRBV21-1 is a pseudogene locus. The CDR3 length is 15 residues. The CDR3 coding sequence is TGTGCCAGCAGCTTGACAGGGAGGGTTAATTCACCCCTCCACTTT. Translating gives CASSLTGRVNSPLHF.

The chain joins TRBV28 to TRBJ2-7; D is undetermined. Trimming took 6 bases from V and 3 from J, leaving 15 bases between them. From germline, CDR1 is MDHEN and CDR2 SYDVKM. The CDR3 spans 14 residues. The CDR3 DNA is TGTGCCAGCAGACCGCCGGACCAGTTCTACGAGCAGTACTTC. This codes for CASRPPDQFYEQYF. Complete variable domain (other parts from reference TRBV28 and TRBJ2-7): DVKVTQSSRYLVKRTGEKVFLECVQDMDHENMFWYRQDPGLGLRLIYFSYDVKMKEKGDIPEGYSVSREKKERFSLILESASTNQTSMYLCASRPPDQFYEQYFGPGTRLTVT.

This sequence joins TRBV7-4 and TRBJ1-6, with D possibly TRBD1 on 5 matching bases. The germline gives CDR1 SGHVT, CDR2 SQSDAQ. Trimming stripped 6 bases from V and 10 bases from J, with 13 bases between. This CDR3 contains 13 residues. The CDR3 DNA is TGTGCCAGCAGGGGGCCCCAGGAGTCACCCCTCCACTTT. This sequence encodes CASRGPQESPLHF.

V usage is TRBV5-1 and J usage is TRBJ2-7, with TRBD2 as a possible D gene (5 bases). V lost 2 bases, J lost 2 bases, and 8 bases lay in between. The CDR3 has 13 amino acids. Germline V CDR1 and CDR2: SGHRS, YFSETQ. Here the CDR3 DNA reads TGCGCCAGCAGCTTTGACGGGACCTACGAGCAGTACTTC. Amino acids: CASSFDGTYEQYF.

This chain connects TRBV2 to TRBJ1-2; 7 bases are shared with TRBD1. Germline trimming cut 6 bases from V and 3 bases from J; bases unmatched to any gene: 7. The length of the CDR3 is 14 residues. Germline assignment: CDR1 SNHLY and CDR2 FYNNEI. The CDR3 nucleotides read TGTGCCAGCAGGGAGGGGGCGGCTCACTATGGCTACACCTTC. Translating it yields CASREGAAHYGYTF.

The chain couples TRBV9 to TRBJ2-1, with D tentatively TRBD2 (6 bases). The germline CDR1 and CDR2 sequences are SGDLS and YYNGEE. Trimming took 2 bases from V and 2 from J, leaving 11 bases between them. The CDR3 totals 15 residues. The CDR3 DNA sequence: TGTGCCAGCAGCGTGGAGGGACGGACCTACAATGAGCAGTTCTTC. Protein: CASSVEGRTYNEQFF.

The chain employs TRBV11-2 and TRBJ1-3, with D possibly TRBD1 on 6 matching bases. This CDR3 spans 15 amino acids. Germline V lookup: CDR1 SGHAT, CDR2 FQNNGV. V was clipped by 2 bases and J by 4 bases, with 12 bases between them. CDR3 in amino acids: CASSLSRGQGNTIYF. As DNA, the CDR3 is TGTGCCAGCAGCTTAAGCAGGGGTCAAGGAAACACCATATATTTT. The entire variable domain, with the rest obtained from reference TRBV11-2 and TRBJ1-3, is as follows: EAGVAQSPRYKIIEKRQSVAFWCNPISGHATLYWYQQILGQGPKLLIQFQNNGVVDDSQLPKDRFSAERLKGVDSTLKIQPAKLEDSAVYLCASSLSRGQGNTIYFGEGSWLTVV.

The chain recombines TRBV14 with TRBJ1-2, with D maybe TRBD1 (6 bases). The CDR3 covers 14 residues. Trimming removed 0 bases from V and 3 bases from J, with 8 bases in between. Germline V gene sequence: CDR1 SGHDN, CDR2 FVKESK. CDR3 in DNA: TGTGCCAGCAGCCAAGACTACAGGGACTATGGCTACACCTTC. This gives the protein CASSQDYRDYGYTF.

The V and J genes are TRBV14 and TRBJ2-1; D possibly corresponds to TRBD2 (6 bases). The CDR3 is made up of 14 amino acids. Germline CDR1 is SGHDN and CDR2 is FVKESK. V dropped 4 bases and J dropped 7 bases, with 14 bases sitting between them. The CDR3 spells CASSPQYGGNEQFF. The CDR3 DNA sequence: TGTGCCAGCAGCCCCCAATATGGGGGGAATGAGCAGTTCTTC.

The chain combines TRBV5-1 with TRBJ2-1, with a weak D call TRBD2 (6 bases). Germline V gene data show CDR1 as SGHRS and CDR2 as YFSETQ. This CDR3 contains 15 residues. Trimming pared 0 bases from V and 5 bases from J, leaving 12 bases between. The CDR3 DNA sequence: TGCGCCAGCAGCTTGGCGTGGACTAACAACAATGAGCAGTTCTTC. Encoded protein: CASSLAWTNNNEQFF.

The chain combines TRBV4-1 with TRBJ1-6; the D is unclear. This CDR3 has 17 residues. Germline V gene data show CDR1 as MGHRA and CDR2 as YSYEKL. Trimming took off 4 bases at V and 0 bases at J, with 13 bases between the two ends. In DNA form, the CDR3 reads TGCGCCAGCAGCCTTGGTGGGCAGAGCTCCTATAATTCACCCCTCCACTTT. It specifies CASSLGGQSSYNSPLHF.

The chain couples TRBV7-6 to TRBJ1-4; D gene uncertain. Trimming stripped 0 bases from V and 8 bases from J, with 13 bases between. The CDR3 totals 15 residues. The V gene's germline CDR1 is SGHVS and CDR2 FNYEAQ. The CDR3 spells CASSLAGLGGEKLFF. The CDR3 coding sequence is TGTGCCAGCAGCTTAGCGGGCCTGGGAGGGGAAAAACTGTTTTTT.